A selection of T cell receptor beta chains follows, all from one sample in a study of cytomegalovirus exposure and HLA in healthy donors. The data were produced by immunoSEQ multiplex PCR, yet TCRdb's version contains in-frame clones alone and is incomplete. The sample lists approximately 150,000 clones, approximately 87% seen once, with roughly 1.5% in the top ten. Material: PBMCs. The receptors here all came from a woman aged 25 to 39 in good health and CMV-seronegative. CDR3s include the opening cysteine and the closing phenylalanine or tryptophan. The D gene is left open where the match is weak. For some rows the clone size is stated as once, few or many, or as a class when expanded; others skip it.

J gene | D gene | CDR3 length | clone size | V gene | CDR3 protein | CDR3 DNA
TRBJ1-1 | - | 15 | - | TRBV5-1 | CASSLYAGTNTEAFF | TGCGCCAGCAGCTTGTACGCCGGGACAAACACTGAAGCTTTCTTT
TRBJ1-1 | TRBD1 | 16 | - | TRBV7-8 | CASSLAQGQGYTEAFF | TGTGCCAGCAGCTTAGCCCAGGGACAGGGGTACACTGAAGCTTTCTTT
TRBJ2-3 | - | 14 | - | TRBV5-1 | CASRSTTSIGTQYF | TGCGCCAGCAGGTCGACCACTAGCATAGGTACGCAGTATTTT
TRBJ1-2 | TRBD1 | 14 | - | TRBV10-3 | CAISDRTGIYGYTF | TGTGCCATCAGTGATCGGACAGGGATCTATGGCTACACCTTC
TRBJ2-1 | TRBD2 | 15 | once | TRBV4-2 | CASSQQKASGNEQFF | TGTGCCAGCAGCCAACAAAAGGCTAGCGGTAATGAGCAGTTCTTC
TRBJ2-1 | TRBD2 | 17 | - | TRBV7-2 | CASSPHPGLAGYNEQFF | TGTGCCAGCAGCCCTCATCCGGGACTAGCGGGATACAATGAGCAGTTCTTC
TRBJ2-7 | - | 12 | - | TRBV30 | CAWKGGKYEQYF | TGTGCCTGGAAGGGCGGGAAATACGAGCAGTACTTC
TRBJ1-1 | - | 14 | - | TRBV6-5 | CASSYGLINTEAFF | TGTGCCAGCAGTTACGGCCTGATAAACACTGAAGCTTTCTTT
TRBJ2-1 | - | 19 | - | TRBV15 | CATSRAAFEVGRNYNEQFF | TGTGCCACCAGCAGAGCGGCGTTTGAGGTGGGGAGGAATTACAATGAGCAGTTCTTC
TRBJ2-3 | - | 14 | - | TRBV30 | CAWSMGAGTDTQYF | TGTGCCTGGAGCATGGGGGCGGGCACAGATACGCAGTATTTT
TRBJ1-1 | - | 15 | once | TRBV4-1 | CASSQGPGTRDEAFF | TGCGCCAGCAGCCAAGGGCCCGGGACAAGGGACGAAGCTTTCTTT
TRBJ2-2 | - | 18 | - | TRBV27 | CASSPPLNSGANTGELFF | TGTGCCAGCAGTCCTCCTCTTAATAGCGGAGCGAACACCGGGGAGCTGTTTTTT
TRBJ1-1 | - | 14 | - | TRBV2 | CASSSGPVEGEAFF | TGTGCCAGCAGTTCGGGGCCGGTGGAGGGTGAAGCTTTCTTT
TRBJ1-2 | - | 16 | - | TRBV21-1 | CASSKHRGQGWDGYTF | TGTGCCAGCAGCAAACATAGGGGGCAGGGGTGGGATGGCTACACCTTC
TRBJ1-1 | TRBD1 | 15 | - | TRBV4-1 | CASSHTDRGNTEAFF | TGCGCCAGCAGCCATACTGACAGGGGGAACACTGAAGCTTTCTTT
TRBJ2-7 | TRBD1 | 14 | - | TRBV2 | CASRRDRSSYEQYF | TGTGCCAGCAGAAGGGACAGAAGCTCCTACGAGCAGTACTTC
TRBJ1-3 | - | 15 | once | TRBV2 | CASGGGPHSGNTIYF | TGTGCCAGCGGGGGGGGACCTCACTCTGGAAACACCATATATTTT
TRBJ2-5 | TRBD2 | 15 | - | TRBV11-3 | CASSWTSGLAETQYF | TGTGCCAGCAGCTGGACTAGCGGGCTAGCGGAGACCCAGTACTTC
TRBJ1-2 | TRBD1 | 16 | - | TRBV9 | CASSGLGQGENYGYTF | TGTGCCAGCAGCGGGTTAGGACAGGGGGAAAACTATGGCTACACCTTC
TRBJ2-2 | - | 12 | few | TRBV4-1 | CASRASTGELFF | TGCGCCAGCAGGGCCTCGACCGGGGAGCTGTTTTTT
TRBJ2-7 | - | 11 | - | TRBV20-1 | CSAEGVYEQYF | TGCAGTGCCGAAGGGGTCTACGAGCAGTACTTC
TRBJ2-1 | - | 16 | - | TRBV5-1 | CASSLDPFTGPNEQFF | TGCGCCAGCAGCTTGGACCCCTTTACAGGGCCTAATGAGCAGTTCTTC
TRBJ1-6 | TRBD1 | 15 | - | TRBV5-5 | CASSYLAGGSSPLHF | TGTGCCAGCAGCTACCTCGCAGGGGGCAGTTCACCCCTCCACTTT
TRBJ1-1 | - | 14 | once | TRBV29-1 | CSVEPQGGNTEAFF | TGCAGCGTTGAGCCTCAGGGCGGGAACACTGAAGCTTTCTTT
TRBJ1-1 | TRBD1 | 13 | - | TRBV2 | CASSPDRATEAFF | TGTGCCAGCAGTCCGGACAGGGCAACTGAAGCTTTCTTT
TRBJ2-3 | TRBD2 | 17 | - | TRBV7-9 | CASSTTSTSGSTDTQYF | TGTGCCAGCAGCACGACCTCGACTAGCGGTAGCACAGATACGCAGTATTTT
TRBJ1-5 | - | 14 | - | TRBV25-1 | CASSVGAVGQPQHF | TGTGCCAGCAGTGTGGGGGCAGTTGGGCAGCCCCAGCATTTT
TRBJ1-4 | - | 14 | - | TRBV5-1 | CASSRDTTNEKLFF | TGCGCCAGCAGCCGGGACACCACTAATGAAAAACTGTTTTTT
TRBJ2-3 | TRBD2 | 16 | - | TRBV2 | CASSATSGGAGDTQYF | TGTGCCAGCAGTGCTACTAGCGGGGGGGCCGGAGATACGCAGTATTTT
TRBJ2-3 | TRBD1 | 18 | - | TRBV5-1 | CASSLDRFQGEGTDTQYF | TGCGCCAGCAGCTTGGACAGATTTCAGGGGGAAGGCACAGATACGCAGTATTTT
TRBJ2-4 | TRBD1 | 14 | - | TRBV29-1 | CSGTGGAAKNIQYF | TGCAGCGGGACAGGGGGGGCGGCCAAAAACATTCAGTACTTC
TRBJ1-4 | - | 17 | - | TRBV4-2 | CASSQDSLETKDEKLFF | TGTGCCAGCAGCCAAGATTCTCTTGAGACAAAGGATGAAAAACTGTTTTTT
TRBJ1-1 | - | 15 | - | TRBV14 | CASSQKQGMYTEAFF | TGTGCCAGCAGCCAAAAGCAGGGTATGTACACTGAAGCTTTCTTT
TRBJ1-2 | - | 15 | - | TRBV5-1 | CASSPEEGFNYGYTF | TGCGCCAGCAGCCCAGAGGAGGGATTTAACTATGGCTACACCTTC
TRBJ2-1 | TRBD1 | 17 | - | TRBV27 | CASSPLNAFGTVNEQFF | TGTGCCAGCAGCCCCTTAAATGCCTTCGGGACAGTCAATGAGCAGTTCTTC
TRBJ1-2 | - | 13 | few | TRBV11-2 | CASRHQSGNSYTF | TGTGCCAGCAGGCATCAATCTGGCAATAGCTACACCTTC
TRBJ1-1 | - | 13 | - | TRBV5-5 | CASSLVQGTEAFF | TGTGCCAGCAGCTTGGTACAGGGCACTGAAGCTTTCTTT
TRBJ1-4 | TRBD1 | 13 | - | TRBV6-5 | CASSGQGGEKLFF | TGTGCCAGCAGCGGACAGGGGGGTGAAAAACTGTTTTTT
TRBJ2-7 | TRBD2 | 12 | - | TRBV6-5 | CAARAGAYEQYF | TGTGCCGCCCGGGCGGGGGCCTACGAGCAGTACTTC
TRBJ2-1 | TRBD2 | 17 | - | TRBV25-1 | CASSEYSGLAAYNEQFF | TGTGCCAGCAGTGAATACTCGGGACTAGCGGCCTACAATGAGCAGTTCTTC
TRBJ2-1 | TRBD2 | 16 | - | TRBV5-1 | CASSGTGLEVVGEQFF | TGCGCCAGCAGCGGAACGGGACTAGAGGTTGTCGGTGAGCAGTTCTTC
TRBJ1-1 | - | 13 | - | TRBV6-1 | CASREGLVGEAFF | TGTGCCAGCAGGGAGGGGTTGGTTGGTGAAGCTTTCTTT
TRBJ2-7 | - | 14 | - | TRBV19 | CASSPLDRTYEQYF | TGTGCCAGTAGTCCCTTGGACAGAACCTACGAGCAGTACTTC
TRBJ2-1 | TRBD2 | 21 | - | TRBV12-5 | CASGLVMGRGLAGGRYNEQFF | TGTGCTAGTGGTTTGGTAATGGGGAGGGGACTAGCGGGGGGGAGATACAATGAGCAGTTCTTC
TRBJ2-5 | TRBD1 | 15 | - | TRBV7-9 | CASSYWTGTQETQYF | TGTGCCAGCAGCTATTGGACAGGAACCCAAGAGACCCAGTACTTC
TRBJ2-1 | - | 12 | - | TRBV18 | CASSSIHNEQFF | TGTGCCAGCTCATCAATTCACAATGAGCAGTTCTTC
TRBJ1-6 | - | 14 | few | TRBV27 | CASSYLTDLSPLHF | TGTGCCAGCAGTTACTTGACAGACCTTTCACCCCTCCACTTT
TRBJ2-7 | - | 14 | - | TRBV11-2 | CASSFSTYGYEQYF | TGTGCCAGCAGCTTTTCTACTTATGGCTACGAGCAGTACTTC